A single sample gave rise to the 15 T cell receptor beta chains below, sequenced in a study of tumor-infiltrating lymphocytes in localized non-small cell lung cancer. Assay used: immunoSEQ multiplex PCR; TCRdb lists only in-frame clones, some missing. The sample yields 9,500 to 13,000 clones, 60% seen once. The sequenced sample consisted of uninvolved lung tissue not adjacent to the tumor. All receptors come from a human donor with non-small cell lung cancer.

The chain carries TRBV18 and TRBJ1-2; no reliable D call. The CDR3 totals 13 residues. CDR1 and CDR2 from the germline V gene are KGHSH and LQKENI. Trimming took off 2 bases at V and 3 bases at J, with 7 bases between the two ends. The CDR3 DNA sequence: TGTGCCAGCTCACCATCTTCAGACTATGGCTACACCTTC. Its protein product is CASSPSSDYGYTF.

This clone is medium-sized by share. CDR3 in amino acids: CASSDRDTGELFF. For the CDR3, the DNA is TGTGCCAGCAGTGACAGGGACACCGGGGAGCTGTTTTTT. The rearrangement uses TRBV6-4 and TRBJ2-2; D gene uncertain. This CDR3 is built from 13 residues. V was pared by 2 bases and J by 3 bases, with 4 bases between. CDR1 is MRHNA and CDR2 is SNTAGT in the germline V gene.

The chain has TRBV12-5 and TRBJ2-1; TRBD2 aligns across 8 bases. V trimming: 8 bases; J trimming: 14 bases; junction bases outside the gene matches: 8. The CDR3 covers 11 residues. From germline, CDR1 is LGHNT and CDR2 FRNRAP. CDR3 in DNA: TGTGCTAGTTCTCGCGGGGGGCTTGAGTTCTTC. This codes for CASSRGGLEFF.

The chain recombines TRBV7-9 with TRBJ2-3; tentative D call: TRBD2 (7 bases). With 3 bases removed from V and 0 bases from J, the gap between germline ends came to 16 bases. The length of the CDR3 is 17 residues. Germline CDR1 is SEHNR and CDR2 is FQNEAQ (reference sequence). CDR3 nucleotides: TGTGCCAGCAGCTTGACCGTCCGGGGGGCCAGCACAGATACGCAGTATTTT. The encoded protein is CASSLTVRGASTDTQYF. The full variable domain, in which reference TRBV7-9 and TRBJ2-3 provide the parts outside the CDR3, is DTGVSQNPRHKITKRGQNVTFRCDPISEHNRLYWYRQTLGQGPEFLTYFQNEAQLEKSRLLSDRFSAERPKGSFSTLEIQRTEQGDSAMYLCASSLTVRGASTDTQYFGPGTRLTVL.

The CDR3 loop is CASSFWASGENTGELFF. In DNA form, the CDR3 reads TGTGCCAGCAGCTTTTGGGCAAGCGGTGAGAACACCGGGGAGCTGTTTTTT. This sequence joins TRBV5-6 and TRBJ2-2, with a tentative D call TRBD2 (5 bases). The CDR3 sequence is 17 residues long. Trimming took 2 bases from V and 1 from J, leaving 15 bases between them. The germline CDR1 and CDR2 sequences are SGHDT and YYEEEE.

This clone was recorded a few times. J is TRBJ1-2 and V is TRBV15; 7 bases fit TRBD1. With 5 bases clipped from V and 6 bases from J, the junction kept 3 bases outside the gene matches. Germline V gives CDR1 LNHNV, CDR2 YYDKDF (reference sequence). The CDR3 sequence is 12 residues long. CDR3 loop: CATSLGGDGYTF. The CDR3 bases are TGTGCCACCAGCTTAGGGGGCGATGGCTACACCTTC.

CDR3 sequence reads: CASSIGPGELFF. In DNA, the CDR3 is TGTGCCAGTAGTATCGGCCCCGGGGAGCTGTTTTTT. The V call is TRBV19, the J call TRBJ2-2; D unclear. This CDR3 has 12 residues. Trimming took 3 bases from V and 6 from J, leaving 5 bases between them. Germline CDR1 is LNHDA and CDR2 is SQIVND (reference sequence).

V and J are TRBV2 and TRBJ1-1; no clear D. V shed 8 bases and J shed 0 bases, with 10 bases lying between them. The germline gives CDR1 SNHLY, CDR2 FYNNEI. The CDR3 loop spans 13 amino acids. This CDR3 is CASEQFMNTEAFF. The CDR3 DNA follows: TGTGCCAGCGAGCAGTTCATGAACACTGAAGCTTTCTTT.

The chain combines TRBV5-1 with TRBJ1-4; D unclear. The CDR3 runs 14 residues. CDR1 and CDR2 from the germline V gene are SGHRS and YFSETQ. The ends were cut back, 4 bases at V and 5 bases at J, with 12 bases in the middle. In nucleotides, the CDR3 is TGCGCCAGCAGCCCTTGGACCACAAATGAAAAACTGTTTTTT. This translates into CASSPWTTNEKLFF.

This rearrangement joins TRBV6-1 to TRBJ2-4; possible D gene TRBD2, 6 bases. Trimming removed 3 bases at V and 2 bases at J, with 14 bases between. From germline, CDR1 is MNHNS and CDR2 SASEGT. This CDR3 spans 16 amino acids. CDR3 sequence (DNA): TGTGCCAGCAGTGACCCGGCGGGGATTTCCAAAAACATTCAGTACTTC. Protein: CASSDPAGISKNIQYF.

The J gene is TRBJ2-7, the V gene TRBV7-2; the match to TRBD1 covers 10 bases. The V gene end was trimmed by 6 bases and the J gene end by 4 bases; junction bases not matched to a gene: 12. From germline, CDR1 is SGHTA and CDR2 FQGNSA. There are 16 residues in the CDR3. The CDR3 region has the DNA TGTGCCAGCAGGTACACCGGGACAGGGGCCGGTTACGAGCAGTACTTC. This encodes CASRYTGTGAGYEQYF.

This clone is classed as medium-sized. The chain employs TRBV9 and TRBJ2-1, with 9 bases lining up with TRBD1. The CDR3 contains 14 residues. V lost 4 bases to trimming and J lost 9 bases; unmatched junction nucleotides: 8. Germline CDR1 is SGDLS and CDR2 is YYNGEE. The CDR3 loop reads CASSTGQGTAEQFF. CDR3 nucleotides: TGTGCCAGCAGCACCGGACAGGGGACTGCTGAGCAGTTCTTC.

The chain combines TRBV4-2 with TRBJ2-3; D possibly corresponds to TRBD1 (5 bases). Germline CDR1 is LGHNA and CDR2 is YNFKEQ. Trimming shortened V by 0 bases and J by 6 bases, and 10 bases separated the two germline ends. The CDR3 has 14 residues. This CDR3 is CASSQDGAGDTQYF. The CDR3 bases are TGTGCCAGCAGCCAAGATGGGGCCGGGGATACGCAGTATTTT.

The rearrangement links TRBV2 to TRBJ2-7; D may correspond to TRBD1 or TRBD2 (6 bases each). Germline lookup yields CDR1 SNHLY and CDR2 FYNNEI. This CDR3 is 14 amino acids long. V lost 8 bases to trimming and J lost 0 bases, with 14 bases between them. CDR3 nucleotides: TGTGCCAGCGGAGGGACACTAGACTCCTACGAGCAGTACTTC. As protein: CASGGTLDSYEQYF.

The V and J genes are TRBV9 and TRBJ2-1; a weak D match, TRBD1 (5 bases). CDR1 is SGDLS and CDR2 is YYNGEE in the germline V gene. The CDR3 extends over 14 amino acids. V dropped 0 bases and J dropped 7 bases, with 11 bases sitting between them. CDR3 region: CASSVVGAGNEQFF. Here the CDR3 DNA reads TGTGCCAGCAGCGTAGTTGGGGCTGGGAATGAGCAGTTCTTC.